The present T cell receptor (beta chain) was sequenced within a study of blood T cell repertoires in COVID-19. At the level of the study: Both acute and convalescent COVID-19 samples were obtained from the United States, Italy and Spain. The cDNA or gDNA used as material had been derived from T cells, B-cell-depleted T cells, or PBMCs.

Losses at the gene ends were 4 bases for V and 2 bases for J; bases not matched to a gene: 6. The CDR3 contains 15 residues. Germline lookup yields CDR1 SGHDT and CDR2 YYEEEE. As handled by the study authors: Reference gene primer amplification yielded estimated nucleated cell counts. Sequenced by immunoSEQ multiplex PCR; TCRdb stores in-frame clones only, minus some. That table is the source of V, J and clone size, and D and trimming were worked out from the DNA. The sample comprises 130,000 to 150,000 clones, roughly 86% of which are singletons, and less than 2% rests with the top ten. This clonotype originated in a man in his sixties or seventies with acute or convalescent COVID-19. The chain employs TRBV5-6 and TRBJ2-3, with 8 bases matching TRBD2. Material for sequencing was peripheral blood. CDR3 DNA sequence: TGTGCCAGCAGCACAAGCGGGGGCTACACAGATACGCAGTATTTT. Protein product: CASSTSGGYTDTQYF.